One and the same sample provided the 2 T cell receptor beta chains below, sequenced in a study of monozygotic twins with inflammatory bowel disease. TCRdb reprocessed the 5' RACE reads and keeps a single row for each CDR3 protein, giving no DNA. The table lists some 190,000 distinct CDR3 sequences. The sample comprised blood. The receptors were gathered from a human donor with ulcerative colitis or Crohn's disease, or a healthy co-twin of an affected twin (not recorded which).

This chain connects TRBV10-3 to TRBJ2-1; the TCRdb call, TRBD2, lacks DNA for checking. This CDR3 contains 18 residues. Germline V gene data show CDR1 as ENHRY and CDR2 as SYGVKD. CDR3: CAISAGLAGGATYNEQFF.

The rearrangement links TRBV18 to TRBJ2-4; the D gene TCRdb calls, TRBD1, cannot be checked with no DNA. Germline V gene sequence: CDR1 KGHSH, CDR2 LQKENI. CDR3 size: 18 residues. CDR3 in amino acids: CASSPNRTGTLAKNIQYF. Based on the CDR3 plus reference TRBV18 and TRBJ2-4, the full variable domain is NAGVMQNPRHLVRRRGQEARLRCSPMKGHSHVYWYRQLPEEGLKFMVYLQKENIIDESGMPKERFSAEFPKEGPSILRIQQVVRGDSAAYFCASSPNRTGTLAKNIQYFGAGTRLSVL.